The 26 T cell receptor beta chains presented below share a single source sample, sequenced in a study of response to subunit inactivated influenza vaccine. TCRdb passed the RT-PCR reads through MiXCR, listing each CDR3 protein once. The sample has more than 700,000 distinct CDR3 sequences; approximately 21% are singletons. This specimen was PBMCs from blood, taken roughly 5 days after vaccination. Receptors originate from a man aged 45 to 65 who received an inactivated influenza vaccine.

This chain uses TRBV20-1 with TRBJ2-5; 7 positions match TRBD2. The CDR3 consists of 14 residues. V gave up 6 bases and J gave up 1 base; unmatched junction bases: 8. Germline lookup yields CDR1 DFQATT and CDR2 SNEGSKA (reference sequence). CDR3 loop: CSAPTTGGQETQYF. The DNA for the CDR3 is TGCAGTGCCCCGACAACGGGGGGCCAAGAGACCCAGTACTTC.

The CDR3: CASSQVWDTYSPLHF. The DNA of the CDR3 is TGCGCCAGCAGCCAAGTCTGGGACACCTATTCACCCCTCCACTTT. V is TRBV4-1 and J is TRBJ1-6, with D possibly matching TRBD1 (6 bases). V was cut by 1 base and J by 8 bases, with 12 bases left in between. The CDR3 runs 15 residues. Germline CDR1 MGHRA, CDR2 YSYEKL.

This chain uses TRBV12-3 or TRBV12-4 with TRBJ2-3; 7 bases map to TRBD2. The CDR3 loop spans 16 amino acids. With 7 bases clipped from V and 6 bases from J, the junction kept 16 bases outside the gene matches. The CDR3 protein is CASILGAGRGVDTQYF. The DNA for the CDR3 is TGTGCCAGCATCCTAGGAGCGGGAAGAGGTGTCGATACGCAGTATTTT.

The chain is built from TRBV5-1 and TRBJ2-6; no definite D call. The CDR3 extends over 13 amino acids. The ends were cut back, 5 bases at V and 3 bases at J, with 6 bases in the middle. The germline CDR1 and CDR2 sequences are SGHRS and YFSETQ. The chain's CDR3 is CASRGFGANVLTF. The CDR3 coding sequence is TGCGCCAGCAGGGGCTTTGGGGCCAACGTCCTGACTTTC.

This clonotype was seen a handful of times. The chain is built from TRBV11-1 and TRBJ2-7, with 9 bases matching TRBD1. With 6 bases clipped from V and 1 base from J, the junction kept 7 bases outside the gene matches. The CDR3 totals 15 residues. The germline CDR1 and CDR2 sequences are SGHAT and FQDESV (reference sequence). The CDR3, as DNA: TGTGCCAGCAGGGGCGGGACAGGGACTTCCTACGAGCAGTACTTC. This translates into CASRGGTGTSYEQYF.

A few counts support this clonotype. The V call is TRBV6-1, the J call TRBJ2-1; D perhaps matches TRBD2 (5 bases). This CDR3 spans 16 amino acids. The germline V gene encodes CDR1 MNHNS and CDR2 SASEGT. V gave up 7 bases and J gave up 4 bases, with 20 bases separating them. CDR3 DNA sequence: TGTGCCAGCACCCCGGATCTAGCTAAACCTTACAATGAGCAGTTCTTC. Protein sequence: CASTPDLAKPYNEQFF.

This clonotype was observed a handful of times. The V and J genes are TRBV6-5 and TRBJ2-3; possible D gene TRBD1, 6 bases. CDR1 and CDR2 (germline): MNHEY, SVGAGI. This CDR3 region has 15 residues. The V and J ends lost 4 bases and 3 bases respectively, with 14 bases between them. The CDR3 DNA follows: TGTGCCAGCAGTTGGACAGACCCTTGGACAGATACGCAGTATTTT. It codes for CASSWTDPWTDTQYF.

This clonotype turned up a few times. This sequence joins TRBV27 and TRBJ2-1; TRBD1 aligns across 7 bases. The CDR3 length is 15 residues. J was trimmed by 0 bases and V by 5 bases; bases with no gene match: 4. Germline values: CDR1 MNHEY, CDR2 SMNVEV (reference sequence). The CDR3 reads CASSTTGPSYNEQFF. DNA for the CDR3: TGTGCCAGCAGTACGACAGGGCCCTCCTACAATGAGCAGTTCTTC.

The chain links TRBV7-8 to TRBJ2-5; D not certain. V gave up 0 bases and J gave up 2 bases, with 7 bases separating them. The CDR3 is 14 amino acids. Germline loops: CDR1 SGHVS, CDR2 FQNEAQ. CDR3 residues: CASSLAGWQETQYF. In DNA, the CDR3 is TGTGCCAGCAGCTTAGCGGGGTGGCAAGAGACCCAGTACTTC.

The chain carries TRBV7-2 and TRBJ2-3, with no clear D. CDR1 is SGHTA and CDR2 is FQGNSA in the germline V gene. The CDR3 runs 15 residues. V was shortened by 2 bases and J by 1 base, with 10 bases between the two germline ends. The CDR3 nucleotides read TGTGCCAGCAGCTTAAACTGGGTTCGCACAGATACGCAGTATTTT. Translating it yields CASSLNWVRTDTQYF. Complete variable domain (other parts from reference TRBV7-2 and TRBJ2-3): GAGVSQSPSNKVTEKGKDVELRCDPISGHTALYWYRQSLGQGLEFLIYFQGNSAPDKSGLPSDRFSAERTGGSVSTLTIQRTQQEDSAVYLCASSLNWVRTDTQYFGPGTRLTVL.

The chain combines TRBV7-2 with TRBJ2-7, with D hard to call. Deletions cut 1 base from V and 2 bases from J, with 9 bases between. Germline V gene data show CDR1 as SGHTA and CDR2 as FQGNSA. This CDR3 spans 14 amino acids. CDR3 residues: CASSLEFGPYEQYF. For the CDR3, the DNA is TGTGCCAGCAGCTTAGAATTCGGACCCTACGAGCAGTACTTC.

In its sample, this clonotype was seen a few times. CDR3 nucleotide sequence: TGTGCCAGCAGCTTGCCCCTTCCCCCAGGAAGGGATACGCAGTATTTT. This encodes CASSLPLPPGRDTQYF. V usage is TRBV5-6 and J usage is TRBJ2-3, with D unclear. V lost 1 base and J 6 bases, leaving 18 bases between the germline ends. CDR1 is SGHDT, CDR2 YYEEEE, per germline. The CDR3 runs 16 residues.

This clonotype was seen only a few times. This chain joins TRBV3-1 and TRBJ2-1; D possibly matches TRBD1 or TRBD2 (5 bases each). The CDR3 is 13 residues long. V lost 1 base and J lost 9, with 10 bases in between. Germline values: CDR1 LGHDT, CDR2 YNNKEL (reference sequence). For the CDR3, the DNA is TGTGCCAGCAGCCAAGCTGATGGGACTGAGCAGTTCTTC. Protein product: CASSQADGTEQFF.

The chain couples TRBV2 to TRBJ1-1; D perhaps matches TRBD1 (5 bases). The V gene's germline CDR1 is SNHLY and CDR2 FYNNEI. This CDR3 is built from 13 residues. V dropped 4 bases and J dropped 4 bases, with 10 bases sitting between them. The CDR3 bases are TGTGCCAGCAGTGCAGGGACTTCCACTGAAGCTTTCTTT. As protein: CASSAGTSTEAFF.

The chain is built from TRBV28 and TRBJ1-1; TRBD1 is a possible D gene (6 bases). From germline, CDR1 is MDHEN and CDR2 SYDVKM. Trimming removed 5 bases from V and 4 bases from J, with 14 bases in between. The CDR3 extends over 14 amino acids. CDR3 sequence: CASSQTQGTTEAFF. The CDR3 coding sequence is TGTGCCAGCAGTCAAACACAGGGTACCACTGAAGCTTTCTTT.

V usage is TRBV5-1 and J usage is TRBJ2-7, with no clear D. There are 16 residues in the CDR3. V was trimmed by 4 bases and J by 0 bases, leaving 17 bases between them. Germline lookup yields CDR1 SGHRS and CDR2 YFSETQ. The CDR3, as DNA: TGCGCCAGCAGCCCTACCCCGGGTCCCCTCTCCTACGAGCAGTACTTC. It specifies CASSPTPGPLSYEQYF.

V gene TRBV12-3 or TRBV12-4 combines with J gene TRBJ1-1; D gene ambiguous. The CDR3 is 12 residues long. Trimming took 4 bases from V and 6 from J, leaving 9 bases between them. CDR3 protein: CASSYTAAEAFF. The CDR3 DNA is TGTGCCAGCAGTTACACGGCGGCTGAAGCTTTCTTT.

This clonotype was observed many times. The genes are TRBV24-1 and TRBJ2-1; 7 positions match TRBD1. The V gene's germline CDR1 is KGHDR and CDR2 SFDVKD. The ends lost 2 bases at V and 6 bases at J; junction bases unmatched: 9. CDR3 size: 16 residues. The CDR3 loop reads CATSDSVTGIGNEQFF. The CDR3 nucleotides are TGTGCCACCAGTGATTCTGTGACAGGGATAGGCAATGAGCAGTTCTTC.

A single count supports this clonotype. A junction boundary mismatches the germline segment, possibly from a read error. The chain couples TRBV7-8 to TRBJ2-7; D not resolved. CDR3 size: 14 residues. Germline-derived CDR1 and CDR2 are SGHVS and FQNEAQ. The DNA for the CDR3 is TGTGCAAGCAGCTTAGAGGCTCATTCCTACGAGCAGTACTTC. Its translation: CASSLEAHSYEQYF. Combining the CDR3 with reference TRBV7-8 and TRBJ2-7 gives the whole variable domain GAGVSQSPRYKVAKRGQDVALRCDPISGHVSLFWYQQALGQGPEFLTYFQNEAQLDKSGLPSDRFFAERPEGSVSTLKIQRTQQEDSAVYLCASSLEAHSYEQYFGPGTRLTVT.

The J gene is TRBJ2-3, the V gene TRBV9; 9 bases agree with TRBD2. CDR3 length: 15 amino acids. The J segment lost 3 bases and the V segment lost 2 bases, leaving 4 bases of the junction unmatched. Germline V gene data show CDR1 as SGDLS and CDR2 as YYNGEE. CDR3 sequence (DNA): TGTGCCAGCAGCGTGTTTAGCGGGAGTACAGATACGCAGTATTTT. As protein: CASSVFSGSTDTQYF.

The chain is built from TRBV5-1 and TRBJ1-1; D not certain. This CDR3 has 12 residues. Germline V lookup: CDR1 SGHRS, CDR2 YFSETQ. Trimming took 5 bases from V and 5 from J, leaving 10 bases between them. In DNA form, the CDR3 reads TGCGCCAGCAGGGCGGGTGCGACTGAAGCTTTCTTT. This encodes CASRAGATEAFF.

This clonotype was seen repeatedly, ten times or more. V usage is TRBV18 and J usage is TRBJ2-5; D unresolved. Trimming stripped 3 bases from V and 5 bases from J, with 7 bases between. The CDR3 runs to 12 residues. Germline-derived CDR1 and CDR2 are KGHSH and LQKENI. The CDR3 DNA sequence: TGTGCCAGCTCACCTTACCGTGAGACCCAGTACTTC. Its translation: CASSPYRETQYF.

This clonotype was picked up a small number of times. The rearrangement uses TRBV12-3 or TRBV12-4 and TRBJ2-5; TRBD2 matches 12 bases. Trimming cost V 5 bases and J 0 bases; bases outside gene matches: 4. The length of the CDR3 is 16 residues. CDR3 region: CASSLRTSGDQETQYF. CDR3 in DNA: TGTGCCAGCAGTCTCAGGACTAGCGGGGACCAAGAGACCCAGTACTTC.

CDR3 nucleotide sequence: TGTGCCAGCAGTGTCCTGGAGAACACTGAAGCTTTCTTT. Encoded protein: CASSVLENTEAFF. The rearrangement uses TRBV28 and TRBJ1-1, with no clear D. This CDR3 region has 13 residues. Trimming took 5 bases from V and 1 from J, leaving 8 bases between them. Looked up from germline, CDR1 is MDHEN and CDR2 is SYDVKM.

This chain connects TRBV4-3 to TRBJ2-7, with TRBD2 identical over 14 bases. After removal of 2 bases from V and 2 bases from J, the junction contained 2 bases not matched to a gene. Germline-derived CDR1 and CDR2 are LGHNA and YSLEER. The CDR3 is 16 residues long. The CDR3 DNA follows: TGCGCCAGCAGCCAAAGGGGACTAGCGGGAGCCTACGAGCAGTACTTC. Translating it yields CASSQRGLAGAYEQYF.

Written as DNA, the CDR3 is TGCAGCGTTGGGCAGAGAACCTACGAGCAGTACTTC. Translation gives CSVGQRTYEQYF. The genes are TRBV29-1 and TRBJ2-7, with no clear D. V dropped 4 bases and J dropped 2 bases, with 9 bases sitting between them. This CDR3 region has 12 residues. Germline V gene sequence: CDR1 SQVTM, CDR2 ANQGSEA.